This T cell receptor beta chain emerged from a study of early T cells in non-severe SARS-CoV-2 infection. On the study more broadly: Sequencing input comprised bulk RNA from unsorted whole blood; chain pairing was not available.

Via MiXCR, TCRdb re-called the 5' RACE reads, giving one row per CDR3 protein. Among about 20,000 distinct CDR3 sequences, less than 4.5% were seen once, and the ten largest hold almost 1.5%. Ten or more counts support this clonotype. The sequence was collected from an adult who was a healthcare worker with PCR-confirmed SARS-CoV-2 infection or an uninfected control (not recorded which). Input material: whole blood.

The CDR3 DNA follows: TGCAGTGCTAGAATCCCCCGCCGCCCGGCGGATAATGAAAAACTGTTTTTT. It translates to CSARIPRRPADNEKLFF. This chain connects TRBV20-1 to TRBJ1-4; D is unclear. CDR3 length: 17 residues. Germline values: CDR1 DFQATT, CDR2 SNEGSKA (reference sequence). V lost 2 bases and J 4 bases, leaving 20 bases between the germline ends.